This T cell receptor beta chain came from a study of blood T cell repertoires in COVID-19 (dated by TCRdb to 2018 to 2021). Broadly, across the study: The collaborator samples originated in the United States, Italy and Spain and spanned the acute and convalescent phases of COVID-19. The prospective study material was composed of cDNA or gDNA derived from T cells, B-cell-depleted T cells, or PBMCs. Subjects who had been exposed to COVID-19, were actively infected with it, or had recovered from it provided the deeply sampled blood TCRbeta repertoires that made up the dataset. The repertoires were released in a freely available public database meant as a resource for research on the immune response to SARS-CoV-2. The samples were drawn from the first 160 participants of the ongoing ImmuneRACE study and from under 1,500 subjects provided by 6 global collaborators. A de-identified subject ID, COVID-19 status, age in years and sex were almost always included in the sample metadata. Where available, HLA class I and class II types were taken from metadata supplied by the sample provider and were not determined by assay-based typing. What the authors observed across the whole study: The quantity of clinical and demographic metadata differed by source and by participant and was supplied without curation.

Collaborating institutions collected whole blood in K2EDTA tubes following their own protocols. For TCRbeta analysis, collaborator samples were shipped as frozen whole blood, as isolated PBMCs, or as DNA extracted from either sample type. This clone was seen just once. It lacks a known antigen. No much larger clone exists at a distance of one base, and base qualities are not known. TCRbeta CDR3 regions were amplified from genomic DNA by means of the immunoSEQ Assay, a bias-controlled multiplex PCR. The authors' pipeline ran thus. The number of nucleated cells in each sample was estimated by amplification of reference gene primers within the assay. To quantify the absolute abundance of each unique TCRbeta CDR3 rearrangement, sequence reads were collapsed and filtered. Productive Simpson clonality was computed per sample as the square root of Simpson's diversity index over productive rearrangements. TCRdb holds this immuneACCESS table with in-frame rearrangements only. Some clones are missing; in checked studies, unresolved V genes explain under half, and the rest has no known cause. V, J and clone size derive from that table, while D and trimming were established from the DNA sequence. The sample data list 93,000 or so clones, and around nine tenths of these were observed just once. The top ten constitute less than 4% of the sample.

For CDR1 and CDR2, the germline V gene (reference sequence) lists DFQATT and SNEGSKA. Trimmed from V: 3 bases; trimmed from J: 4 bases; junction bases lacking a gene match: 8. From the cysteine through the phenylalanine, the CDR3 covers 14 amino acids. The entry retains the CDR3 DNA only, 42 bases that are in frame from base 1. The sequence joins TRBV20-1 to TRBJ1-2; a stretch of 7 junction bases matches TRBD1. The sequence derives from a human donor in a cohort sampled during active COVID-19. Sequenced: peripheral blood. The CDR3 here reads CSASIGGSVYGYTF. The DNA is TGCAGTGCTAGTATAGGGGGCTCGGTCTATGGCTACACCTTC.